This section outlines one T cell receptor (beta chain) sequence together with its context. The data were taken from a study of blood T cell repertoires in COVID-19. Study summary: Acute and convalescent COVID-19 samples came from the United States, Italy and Spain. PBMCs, B-cell-depleted T cells, or T cells were the source of the cDNA or gDNA that made up the material.

CDR1 is MNHEY and CDR2 is SMNVEV in the germline V gene (reference sequence). The CDR3 loop spans 13 amino acids. V shed 5 bases and J 3 bases; nucleotides not matched to a gene: 2. Per the original methods: Cell counts per sample came from amplifying reference gene primers. Method: immunoSEQ multiplex PCR; TCRdb's copy keeps in-frame clones and lacks some. V, J and clone size are those of that table, while D and trimming were read from the DNA. The sample carries 55,000 to 65,000 clones, approximately 90% recorded once. The chain couples TRBV27 to TRBJ2-3, with TRBD2 identical over 7 bases. This TCR was sampled from a human donor with active COVID-19. The donor label of this sample is uncertain. Specimen: peripheral blood. For the CDR3, the DNA is TGTGCCAGCAGTCACGGGAGGACAGATACGCAGTATTTT. Its translation is CASSHGRTDTQYF.